This T cell receptor beta chain was profiled in a study of spatial heterogeneity in lung cancer. About the research overall: There were some 76 donors, all of them untreated patients with early-stage non-small cell lung cancer. After resection, follow-up PBMC samples were sequenced when available, at a median of about two years later. Study-wide points: Compared with follow-up, resection was when ubiquitous expanded tumor TCRs appeared in blood more.

This clonotype was seen more than once but under ten times. Its antigen remains unknown. As for time point: blood at routine non-recurrence follow-up after resection. No cells were sorted before sequencing. The whole RNA sequenced was extracted from tumor, nontumor lung or frozen PBMC. The germline V gene has CDR1 SQVTM and CDR2 ANQGSEA. This CDR3 region has 12 residues. TCR cDNA molecules were tagged individually, and each one carried a unique molecular identifier. Via MiXCR, TCRdb re-called the 5' RACE reads, giving one row per CDR3 protein. This table has fewer than 55,000 distinct CDR3 sequences, 7.4% appearing once.

This clonotype was sampled from a female donor with early-stage non-small cell lung cancer. The sample here was PBMCs, taken at follow-up. V and J are TRBV29-1 and TRBJ1-1; the D gene is possibly TRBD1 (6 bases). This chain's CDR3 is CAALRGGTEAFF. The CDR3 DNA reads as TGCGCAGCCCTAAGAGGGGGCACTGAAGCTTTCTTT. Full variable domain (missing parts from reference TRBV29-1 and TRBJ1-1): SAVISQKPSRDICQRGTSLTIQCQVDSQVTMMFWYRQQPGQSLTLIATANQGSEATYESGFVIDKFPISRPNLTFSTLTVSNMSPEDSSIYLCAALRGGTEAFFGQGTRLTVV.